What follows are 7 T cell receptor beta chains derived from one specimen sequenced in a study of blood T cell repertoires in COVID-19. The table came from immunoSEQ multiplex PCR; TCRdb's copy has only in-frame clones and leaves some out. The sample has roughly 240,000 clones; roughly 88% are singletons. Sequencing was carried out using peripheral blood. The receptors were gathered from a woman older than 75 with COVID-19, enrolled during active disease.

The count of this clone is one. The V and J genes are TRBV4-2 and TRBJ1-3; 10 nucleotides agree with TRBD1. J lost 4 bases, V lost 5 bases, and 8 bases had no gene match. The CDR3 length is 16 residues. Germline CDR1 is LGHNA and CDR2 is YNFKEQ. The CDR3 nucleotides are TGTGCCAGCAGCACCCGCGACAGGGGGCCCGGAAACACCATATATTTT. Protein product: CASSTRDRGPGNTIYF.

This clone was seen once. The rearrangement links TRBV6-1 to TRBJ1-4; tentative D call: TRBD1 (5 bases). With 3 bases removed from V and 4 bases from J, the gap between germline ends came to 12 bases. Germline V CDR1 and CDR2: MNHNS, SASEGT. CDR3 length equals 15 residues. The CDR3 DNA reads as TGTGCCAGCAGTGATTCGTGGGGCGATAATGAAAAACTGTTTTTT. Translating it yields CASSDSWGDNEKLFF.

J is TRBJ2-4 and V is TRBV28; D might be TRBD1 (6 bases). Germline V lookup: CDR1 MDHEN, CDR2 SYDVKM. V gave up 3 bases and J gave up 5 bases, with 8 bases separating them. This CDR3 is 13 amino acids long. The chain's CDR3 is CASSFSGENIQYF. For the CDR3, the DNA is TGTGCCAGCAGTTTCTCAGGGGAAAACATTCAGTACTTC.

This clone was counted a few times. The V call is TRBV28, the J call TRBJ2-7; TRBD1 matches 7 bases. In germline, CDR1 is MDHEN, CDR2 SYDVKM. The CDR3 consists of 13 residues. J lost 3 bases, V lost 11 bases, and 10 bases had no gene match. CDR3 region: CAARGQGDYEQYF. DNA of the CDR3: TGTGCCGCTAGGGGGCAGGGGGACTACGAGCAGTACTTC. Supplemented by reference TRBV28 and TRBJ2-7, the full variable domain reads DVKVTQSSRYLVKRTGEKVFLECVQDMDHENMFWYRQDPGLGLRLIYFSYDVKMKEKGDIPEGYSVSREKKERFSLILESASTNQTSMYLCAARGQGDYEQYFGPGTRLTVT.

The chain employs TRBV9 and TRBJ2-5, with 10 bases lining up with TRBD2. The V segment lost 0 bases and the J segment 5 bases; nucleotides outside the gene matches: 1. Per germline, CDR1 SGDLS and CDR2 YYNGEE. CDR3 length: 14 amino acids. DNA for the CDR3: TGTGCCAGCAGCGTAGGAGCGGGGGGGGAGACCCAGTACTTC. The encoded protein is CASSVGAGGETQYF.

This clone came up a few times. J is TRBJ1-6 and V is TRBV5-1, with 9 bases matching TRBD1. V gave up 4 bases and J gave up 4 bases; unmatched junction bases: 3. There are 15 residues in the CDR3. Germline V gene data show CDR1 as SGHRS and CDR2 as YFSETQ. The CDR3 sequence: CASSVDRGYNSPLHF. The CDR3 nucleotides are TGCGCCAGCAGCGTGGACAGGGGTTATAATTCACCCCTCCACTTT. The variable domain in full, completed from reference TRBV5-1 and TRBJ1-6, reads KAGVTQTPRYLIKTRGQQVTLSCSPISGHRSVSWYQQTPGQGLQFLFEYFSETQRNKGNFPGRFSGRQFSNSRSEMNVSTLELGDSALYLCASSVDRGYNSPLHFGNGTRLTVT.

This clone was counted only a few times. This chain uses TRBV18 with TRBJ2-7; 9 nucleotides line up with TRBD2. This CDR3 has 16 amino acids. From germline, CDR1 is KGHSH and CDR2 LQKENI. The V and J ends lost 0 bases and 2 bases, in that order; junction bases with no gene match: 5. For the CDR3, the DNA is TGTGCCAGCTCACCACCGCTAGCGGGGAGCCCCTACGAGCAGTACTTC. Protein product: CASSPPLAGSPYEQYF.